The 18 T cell receptor beta chains listed next were all sequenced from one sample in a study of blood T cell repertoires in COVID-19. Only in-frame clones appear in the TCRdb table, and some are missing; sequencing was by immunoSEQ multiplex PCR. The repertoire holds 100,000 to 150,000 clones, with around four fifths as singletons. Sequencing was done on a sample of peripheral blood. These receptors were collected from a man between 35 and 55 years old with active or convalescent COVID-19.

This chain joins TRBV12-3 or TRBV12-4 and TRBJ1-5, with TRBD1 identical over 7 bases. V was pared by 3 bases and J by 5 bases, with 1 base of the junction left unmatched. The length of the CDR3 is 13 residues. The CDR3 here is CASSFRGDQPQHF. The CDR3 DNA reads TGTGCCAGCAGTTTCAGGGGGGATCAGCCCCAGCATTTT.

This clone occurred a few times. V usage is TRBV20-1 and J usage is TRBJ2-7, with 11 nucleotides matching TRBD2. After removal of 6 bases from V and 2 bases from J, the junction contained 3 bases not matched to a gene. The CDR3 has 13 residues. CDR1 DFQATT and CDR2 SNEGSKA come from the germline V gene (reference sequence). The CDR3 DNA follows: TGCAGTGCCAGTAGCGGGGGGGCCTACGAGCAGTACTTC. This sequence encodes CSASSGGAYEQYF.

This CDR3 is CASSQLHSSYEQYF. CDR3 in DNA: TGTGCCAGCAGCCAACTGCACAGCTCCTACGAGCAGTACTTC. This chain connects TRBV3-1 (or the pseudogene TRBV3-2) to TRBJ2-7; the D is unclear. Germline CDR1 and CDR2: LGHDT and YNNKEL (reference sequence). Trimming pared 2 bases from V and 0 bases from J, leaving 8 bases between. The CDR3 consists of 14 residues.

The rearrangement links TRBV5-1 to TRBJ2-3; D is uncertain. The germline V and J ends were trimmed by 0 bases and 4 bases, with 3 bases remaining between them. Germline-derived CDR1 and CDR2 are SGHRS and YFSETQ. This CDR3 is 12 amino acids long. CDR3 sequence reads: CASSLAADTQYF. The CDR3 coding sequence is TGCGCCAGCAGCTTGGCGGCAGATACGCAGTATTTT. The entire variable domain, with the rest obtained from reference TRBV5-1 and TRBJ2-3, is as follows: KAGVTQTPRYLIKTRGQQVTLSCSPISGHRSVSWYQQTPGQGLQFLFEYFSETQRNKGNFPGRFSGRQFSNSRSEMNVSTLELGDSALYLCASSLAADTQYFGPGTRLTVL.

The chain combines TRBV5-1 with TRBJ2-2; 10 bases agree with TRBD2. The CDR3 runs to 19 residues. Germline V CDR1 and CDR2: SGHRS, YFSETQ. With 3 bases clipped from V and 6 bases from J, the junction kept 17 bases outside the gene matches. CDR3 DNA: TGCGCCAGCAGCTGGCGGGGTTCTAGCGGGGGCAATTTGCCCGGGGAGCTGTTTTTT. Translated, it gives CASSWRGSSGGNLPGELFF.

The chain recombines TRBV2 with TRBJ2-7; 7 bases fit TRBD1. Germline trimming cut 6 bases from V and 0 bases from J; bases unmatched to any gene: 2. CDR3 size: 13 residues. CDR1 is SNHLY, CDR2 FYNNEI, per germline. DNA for the CDR3: TGTGCCAGCAGGAGGGACAGCTCCTACGAGCAGTACTTC. Its protein product is CASRRDSSYEQYF. Supplemented by reference TRBV2 and TRBJ2-7, the full variable domain reads EPEVTQTPSHQVTQMGQEVILRCVPISNHLYFYWYRQILGQKVEFLVSFYNNEISEKSEIFDDQFSVERPDGSNFTLKIRSTKLEDSAMYFCASRRDSSYEQYFGPGTRLTVT.

The V call is TRBV5-1, the J call TRBJ1-1; 7 nucleotides line up with TRBD1. V dropped 4 bases and J dropped 6; count of bases not matched to a gene: 9. The germline V gene encodes CDR1 SGHRS and CDR2 YFSETQ. This CDR3 comprises 14 residues. The CDR3 protein is CASSEGTVTPEAFF. In DNA, the CDR3 is TGCGCCAGCAGCGAGGGGACAGTTACACCTGAAGCTTTCTTT. The entire variable domain, with the rest obtained from reference TRBV5-1 and TRBJ1-1, is as follows: KAGVTQTPRYLIKTRGQQVTLSCSPISGHRSVSWYQQTPGQGLQFLFEYFSETQRNKGNFPGRFSGRQFSNSRSEMNVSTLELGDSALYLCASSEGTVTPEAFFGQGTRLTVV.

This rearrangement joins TRBV30 to TRBJ2-3; maybe TRBD2 (5 bases). V was clipped by 2 bases and J by 4 bases, with 19 bases between them. This CDR3 has 16 residues. Germline CDR1 and CDR2: GTSNPN and SVGIG (reference sequence). As DNA, the CDR3 is TGTGCCTGGAGTCACTCTGGATCCCTAGCAGCAGATACGCAGTATTTT. Protein sequence: CAWSHSGSLAADTQYF. The variable domain in full, with the rest retrieved from reference TRBV30 and TRBJ2-3, is SQTIHQWPATLVQPVGSPLSLECTVEGTSNPNLYWYRQAAGRGLQLLFYSVGIGQISSEVPQNLSASRPQDRQFILSSKKLLLSDSGFYLCAWSHSGSLAADTQYFGPGTRLTVL.

This chain uses TRBV2 with TRBJ2-7; 8 nucleotides match TRBD1. This CDR3 spans 14 amino acids. Per the germline V gene, CDR1 is SNHLY and CDR2 is FYNNEI. Trimming took 3 bases from V and 2 from J; bases not matched to a gene: 3. The CDR3: CASSETGVTYEQYF. CDR3 coding DNA: TGTGCCAGCAGTGAGACAGGGGTGACCTACGAGCAGTACTTC.

The genes are TRBV6-5 and TRBJ2-4; possibly TRBD1 for D (5 bases). The germline V gene encodes CDR1 MNHEY and CDR2 SVGAGI. V dropped 5 bases and J dropped 10 bases, with 15 bases sitting between them. This CDR3 comprises 13 residues. As DNA, the CDR3 is TGTGCCAGCAGTCCGTACGAGACAGAGATTCAGTACTTC. Its protein product is CASSPYETEIQYF.

The count of this clone is one. The chain combines TRBV29-1 with TRBJ1-4; a possible D gene is TRBD1 (6 bases). V shed 5 bases and J shed 7 bases, with 11 bases lying between them. The CDR3 runs to 12 residues. The germline CDR1 and CDR2 sequences are SQVTM and ANQGSEA. CDR3 coding DNA: TGCAGCGTTCAGGGGAATGCTGAAAAACTGTTTTTT. Translated: CSVQGNAEKLFF.

J is TRBJ2-1 and V is TRBV11-3; the D is unclear. This CDR3 comprises 13 residues. V was trimmed by 5 bases and J by 6 bases, leaving 11 bases between them. CDR1 is SGHNT and CDR2 is YENEEA in the germline V gene. The CDR3 sequence: CASSASVTNEQFF. For the CDR3, the DNA is TGTGCCAGCAGCGCCTCAGTAACCAATGAGCAGTTCTTC.

The chain employs TRBV9 and TRBJ2-1; 8 positions match TRBD2. The CDR3 is made up of 15 amino acids. The V and J ends lost 4 bases and 3 bases, in that order; junction bases with no gene match: 6. Germline V gene lookup returns CDR1 SGDLS and CDR2 YYNGEE. The CDR3 coding sequence is TGTGCCAGCAGCCCCCGTAGCGGGGACTACAATGAGCAGTTCTTC. Encoded protein: CASSPRSGDYNEQFF.

The V gene is TRBV5-1, the J gene TRBJ2-1, with 10 nucleotides matching TRBD1. The J segment lost 0 bases and the V segment lost 4 bases, leaving 7 bases of the junction unmatched. The CDR3 is made up of 17 amino acids. Germline V gene data show CDR1 as SGHRS and CDR2 as YFSETQ. CDR3 nucleotides: TGCGCCAGCAGCCCGGGGACAGGGGATATCTCCTACAATGAGCAGTTCTTC. The encoded protein is CASSPGTGDISYNEQFF.

The V call is TRBV7-7, the J call TRBJ1-1; D may be TRBD1 (5 bases). Germline V CDR1 and CDR2: SSHAT, FNYEAQ (reference sequence). Trimming pared 5 bases from V and 2 bases from J, leaving 9 bases between. The CDR3 has 13 amino acids. The CDR3 loop is CASSPDSNTEAFF. CDR3 nucleotide sequence: TGTGCCAGCAGCCCCGACAGTAACACTGAAGCTTTCTTT. Full variable domain (outside the CDR3, taken from reference TRBV7-7 and TRBJ1-1): GAGVSQSPRYKVTKRGQDVTLRCDPISSHATLYWYQQALGQGPEFLTYFNYEAQPDKSGLPSDRFSAERPEGSISTLTIQRTEQRDSAMYRCASSPDSNTEAFFGQGTRLTVV.

The chain couples TRBV18 to TRBJ2-7; 8 bases map to TRBD2. This CDR3 is built from 14 residues. Trimming cost V 3 bases and J 0 bases; bases outside gene matches: 1. Germline V gene sequence: CDR1 KGHSH, CDR2 LQKENI. The DNA of the CDR3 is TGTGCCAGCTCACCCACTAGCGGCTCCTACGAGCAGTACTTC. Its translation is CASSPTSGSYEQYF.

This clone was counted only a few times. The chain has TRBV5-4 and TRBJ1-2, with 9 nucleotides matching TRBD1. The length of the CDR3 is 15 residues. V shed 2 bases, J shed 4 bases, and the junction held 6 bases outside the gene matches. Germline values: CDR1 SGHNT, CDR2 YYREEE (reference sequence). The DNA for the CDR3 is TGTGCCAGCAGCTTTCCGCACAGGGGGCTCTATGGCTACACCTTC. Residues: CASSFPHRGLYGYTF.

The V call is TRBV29-1, the J call TRBJ2-5; 10 nucleotides line up with TRBD2. J was trimmed by 2 bases and V by 8 bases; bases with no gene match: 11. The CDR3 is made up of 15 amino acids. The germline V gene encodes CDR1 SQVTM and CDR2 ANQGSEA. The DNA for the CDR3 is TGCAGCACCTCCGACGCTAGCGGGGGACAAGAGACCCAGTACTTC. This translates into CSTSDASGGQETQYF.